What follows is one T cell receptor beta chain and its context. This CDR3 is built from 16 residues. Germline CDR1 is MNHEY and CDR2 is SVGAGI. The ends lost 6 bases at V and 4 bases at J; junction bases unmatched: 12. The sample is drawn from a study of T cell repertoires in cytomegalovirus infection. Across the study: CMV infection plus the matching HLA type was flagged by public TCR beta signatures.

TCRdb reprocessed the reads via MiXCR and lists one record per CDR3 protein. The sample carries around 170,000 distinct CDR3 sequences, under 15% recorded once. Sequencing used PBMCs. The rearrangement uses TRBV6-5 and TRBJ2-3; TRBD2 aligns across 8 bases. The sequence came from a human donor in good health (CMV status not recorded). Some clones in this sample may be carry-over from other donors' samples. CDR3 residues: CASSLYGSGNPDTQYF. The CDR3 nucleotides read TGTGCCAGCAGCCTTTACGGTAGCGGGAACCCAGATACGCAGTATTTT.